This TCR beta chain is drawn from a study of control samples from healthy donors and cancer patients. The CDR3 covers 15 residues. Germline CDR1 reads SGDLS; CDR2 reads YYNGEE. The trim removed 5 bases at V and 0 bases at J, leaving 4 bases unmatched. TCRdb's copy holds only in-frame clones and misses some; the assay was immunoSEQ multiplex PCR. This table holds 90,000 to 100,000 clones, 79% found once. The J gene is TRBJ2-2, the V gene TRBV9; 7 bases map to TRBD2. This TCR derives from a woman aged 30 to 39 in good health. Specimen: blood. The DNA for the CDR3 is TGTGCCAGCAGACCGGGACTATCGAACACCGGGGAGCTGTTTTTT. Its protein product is CASRPGLSNTGELFF.